This entry is about one TCR beta chain. Its cognate antigen is unknown. Sequencing was performed with immunoSEQ multiplex PCR; in TCRdb, only in-frame clones are kept and a portion is missing. Of around 100,000 clones listed, roughly 90% are singletons. V dropped 0 bases and J dropped 6 bases, with 5 bases sitting between them. The CDR3 contains 11 residues. CDR1 and CDR2 from the germline V gene are SQVTM and ANQGSEA. This specimen comes from a study of T cell responses to AZD1222 COVID-19 vaccine. General study results and limits: Clonal diversity may have been underestimated, and the donors were mostly white British, with more females than males. Reportedly, close to half of spike-specific TCRs are directed against unmutated variant regions. Along spike, vaccine-associated CD4 TCRs were found throughout, with dominance at 160-218 and 743-854.

J is TRBJ1-2 and V is TRBV29-1; D uncertain. The TCR sequence derives from an adult in good health. Sequenced material: peripheral blood, taken on day 0 of AZD1222 vaccination. CDR3 DNA sequence: TGCAGCGTTGAAGACAGAAATGGCTACACCTTC. Its protein is CSVEDRNGYTF.